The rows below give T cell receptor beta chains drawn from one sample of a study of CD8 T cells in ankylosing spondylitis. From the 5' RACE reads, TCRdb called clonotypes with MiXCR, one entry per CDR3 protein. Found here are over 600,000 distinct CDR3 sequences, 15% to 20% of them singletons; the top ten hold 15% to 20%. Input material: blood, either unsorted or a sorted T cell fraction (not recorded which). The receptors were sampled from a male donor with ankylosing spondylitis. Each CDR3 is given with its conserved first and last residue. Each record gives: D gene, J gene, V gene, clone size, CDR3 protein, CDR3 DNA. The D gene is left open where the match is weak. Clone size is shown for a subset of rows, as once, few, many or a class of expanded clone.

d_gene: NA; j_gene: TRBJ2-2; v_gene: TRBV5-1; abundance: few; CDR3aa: CASSSRGLKDGELFF; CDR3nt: TGCGCCAGCAGCTCCCGGGGACTTAAGGACGGGGAGCTGTTTTTT
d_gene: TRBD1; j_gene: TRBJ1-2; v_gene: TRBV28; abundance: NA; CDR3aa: CASSPTLTGHYTF; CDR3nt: TGTGCCAGCAGCCCGACGCTGACAGGGCACTACACCTTC
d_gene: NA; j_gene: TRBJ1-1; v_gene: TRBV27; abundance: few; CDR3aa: CASSFTPEMNTEAFF; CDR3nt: TGTGCCAGCAGTTTTACTCCCGAGATGAACACTGAAGCTTTCTTT
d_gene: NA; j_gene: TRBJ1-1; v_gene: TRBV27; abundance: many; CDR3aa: CASKIPGRTEAFF; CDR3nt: TGTGCCAGCAAAATCCCAGGGAGGACTGAAGCTTTCTTT
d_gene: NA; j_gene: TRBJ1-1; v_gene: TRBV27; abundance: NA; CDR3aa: CASLRPRVRPNWGRADTEAFF; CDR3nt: TGTGCCAGCCTAAGACCGAGGGTCCGTCCAAACTGGGGCAGGGCCGACACTGAAGCTTTCTTT
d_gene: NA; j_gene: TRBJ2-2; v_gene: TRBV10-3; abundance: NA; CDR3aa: CAIRPTGTTGELFF; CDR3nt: TGTGCCATCAGACCAACAGGGACCACCGGGGAGCTGTTTTTT
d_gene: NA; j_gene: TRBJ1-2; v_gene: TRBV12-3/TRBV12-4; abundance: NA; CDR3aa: CASTPRGRTYGYTF; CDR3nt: TGTGCCAGCACCCCCAGAGGCAGAACGTATGGCTACACCTTC
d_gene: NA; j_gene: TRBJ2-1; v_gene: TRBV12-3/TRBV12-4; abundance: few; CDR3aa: CASGGAYNEQFF; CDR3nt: TGTGCCAGCGGCGGAGCCTACAATGAGCAGTTCTTC
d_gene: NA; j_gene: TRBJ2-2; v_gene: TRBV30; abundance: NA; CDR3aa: CAWTDSPANTGELFF; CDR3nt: TGTGCCTGGACCGATTCGCCGGCGAACACCGGGGAGCTGTTTTTT
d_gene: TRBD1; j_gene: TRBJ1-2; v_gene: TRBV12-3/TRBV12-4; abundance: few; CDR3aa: CASSLGQGDRGYTF; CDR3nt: TGTGCCAGCAGTTTAGGACAGGGGGATCGAGGCTACACCTTC
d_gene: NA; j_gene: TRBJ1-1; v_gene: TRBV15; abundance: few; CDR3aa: CATSRVLGRENTEAFF; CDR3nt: TGTGCCACCAGCAGGGTTCTGGGCAGAGAAAACACTGAAGCTTTCTTT
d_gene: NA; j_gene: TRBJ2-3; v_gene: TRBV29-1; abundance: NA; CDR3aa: CSVIGSNLGTDTQYF; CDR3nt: TGCAGCGTTATAGGGTCAAATCTTGGTACAGATACGCAGTATTTT
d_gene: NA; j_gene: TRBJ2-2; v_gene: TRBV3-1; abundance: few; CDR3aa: CASSQDGRDTGELFF; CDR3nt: TGTGCCAGCAGCCAAGATGGCAGGGACACCGGGGAGCTGTTTTTT
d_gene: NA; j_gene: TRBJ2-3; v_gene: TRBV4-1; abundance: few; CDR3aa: CASSHPPRTDTQYF; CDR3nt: TGCGCCAGCAGCCATCCCCCCCGCACAGATACGCAGTATTTT
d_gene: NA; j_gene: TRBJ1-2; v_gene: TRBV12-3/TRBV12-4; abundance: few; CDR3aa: CASSLTQGPSYGYTF; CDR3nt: TGTGCCAGCAGTTTAACGCAGGGCCCCTCCTATGGCTACACCTTC
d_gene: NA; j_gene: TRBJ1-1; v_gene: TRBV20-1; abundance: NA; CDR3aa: CSARDQVIMGTEAFF; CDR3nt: TGCAGTGCTAGAGATCAGGTAATTATGGGCACTGAAGCTTTCTTT
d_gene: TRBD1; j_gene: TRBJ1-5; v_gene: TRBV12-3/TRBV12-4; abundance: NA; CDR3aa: CASSLAGTGDQPQHF; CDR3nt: TGTGCCAGCAGTTTAGCCGGGACAGGAGATCAGCCCCAGCATTTT
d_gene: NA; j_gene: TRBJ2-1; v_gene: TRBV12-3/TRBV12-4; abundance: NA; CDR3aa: CASSNRGRETGYNEQFF; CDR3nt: TGTGCCAGCAGTAATCGGGGTCGTGAGACTGGGTACAATGAGCAGTTCTTC
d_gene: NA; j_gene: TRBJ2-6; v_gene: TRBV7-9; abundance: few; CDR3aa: CASSPGSVLTF; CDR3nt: TGTGCCAGCAGCCCCGGGAGCGTCCTGACTTTC
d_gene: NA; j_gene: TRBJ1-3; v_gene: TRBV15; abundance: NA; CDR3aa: CATSRVGSGNTIYF; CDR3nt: TGTGCCACCAGCAGGGTGGGTTCTGGAAACACCATATATTTT
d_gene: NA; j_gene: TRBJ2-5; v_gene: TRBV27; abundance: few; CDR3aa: CASTQRGGRPVGEETQYF; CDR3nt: TGTGCCAGCACTCAGAGGGGGGGGAGGCCCGTCGGAGAAGAGACCCAGTACTTC
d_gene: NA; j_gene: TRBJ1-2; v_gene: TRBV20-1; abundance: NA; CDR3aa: CSARNSNYGYTF; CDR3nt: TGCAGTGCTAGGAACAGCAACTATGGCTACACCTTC
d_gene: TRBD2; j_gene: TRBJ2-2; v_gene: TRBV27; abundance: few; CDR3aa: CASSLTSGEGDTGELFF; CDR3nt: TGTGCCAGCAGTTTAACTAGCGGGGAGGGGGACACCGGGGAGCTGTTTTTT
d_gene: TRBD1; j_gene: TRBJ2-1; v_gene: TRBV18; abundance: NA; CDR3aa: CASSPPDDRGLNEQFF; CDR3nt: TGTGCCAGCTCACCACCAGACGACAGGGGGTTGAATGAGCAGTTCTTC
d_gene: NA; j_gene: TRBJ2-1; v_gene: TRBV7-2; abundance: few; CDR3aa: CASSFHSGSSYNEQFF; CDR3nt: TGTGCCAGCAGTTTTCATAGCGGAAGCTCCTACAATGAGCAGTTCTTC
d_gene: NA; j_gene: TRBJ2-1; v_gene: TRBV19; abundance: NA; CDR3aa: CASTPRDRNNEQFF; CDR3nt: TGTGCCAGTACCCCCCGTGACCGAAACAATGAGCAGTTCTTC
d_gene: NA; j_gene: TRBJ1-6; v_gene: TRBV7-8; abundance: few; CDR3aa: CASSFDGENSPLHF; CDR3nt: TGTGCCAGCAGCTTTGACGGAGAAAATTCACCCCTCCACTTT
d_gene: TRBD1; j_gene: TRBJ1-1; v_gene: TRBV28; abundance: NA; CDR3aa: CASRVQGTEAFF; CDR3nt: TGTGCCAGCAGAGTACAGGGGACTGAAGCTTTCTTT
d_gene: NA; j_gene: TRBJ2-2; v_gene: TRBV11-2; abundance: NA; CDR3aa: CASSLDQITVGNQELFF; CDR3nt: TGTGCCAGCAGCTTAGATCAGATAACGGTGGGGAATCAGGAGCTGTTTTTT
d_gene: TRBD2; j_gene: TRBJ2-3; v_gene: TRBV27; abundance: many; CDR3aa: CASSHRTSLYTDTQYF; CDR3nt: TGTGCCAGCAGTCACCGGACTAGCCTGTACACAGATACGCAGTATTTT
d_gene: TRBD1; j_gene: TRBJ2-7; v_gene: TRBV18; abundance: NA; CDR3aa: CASSPSQGQARQYF; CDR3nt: TGTGCCAGCTCACCAAGCCAGGGACAGGCGCGGCAGTACTTC
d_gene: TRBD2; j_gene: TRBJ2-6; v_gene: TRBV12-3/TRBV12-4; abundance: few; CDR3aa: CASSLPSGFSGANVLTF; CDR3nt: TGTGCCAGCAGTTTGCCTAGCGGGTTCTCTGGGGCCAACGTCCTGACTTTC
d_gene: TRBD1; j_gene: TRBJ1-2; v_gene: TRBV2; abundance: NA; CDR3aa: CASSERQGYNYGYTF; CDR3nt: TGTGCCAGCAGTGAACGACAGGGATATAACTATGGCTACACCTTC
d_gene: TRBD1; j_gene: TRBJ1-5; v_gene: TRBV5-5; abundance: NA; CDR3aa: CASSVGQVPNQPQHF; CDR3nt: TGTGCCAGCAGCGTCGGACAGGTACCCAATCAGCCCCAGCATTTT
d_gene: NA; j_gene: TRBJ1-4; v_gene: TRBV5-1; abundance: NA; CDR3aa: CASSFVGQGWSKLFF; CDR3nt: TGCGCCAGCAGCTTCGTGGGGCAGGGATGGTCCAAACTGTTTTTT
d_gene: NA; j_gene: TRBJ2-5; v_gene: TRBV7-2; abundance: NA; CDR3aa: CASSLDTLWETQYF; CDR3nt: TGTGCCAGCAGCTTAGACACCCTCTGGGAGACCCAGTACTTC
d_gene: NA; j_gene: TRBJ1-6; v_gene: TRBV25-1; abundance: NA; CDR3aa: CASSETYNSPLHF; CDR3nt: TGTGCCAGCAGTGAGACCTATAATTCACCCCTCCACTTT
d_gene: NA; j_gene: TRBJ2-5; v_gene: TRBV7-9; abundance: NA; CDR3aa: CASSRVRGTQYF; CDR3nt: TGTGCCAGCAGCCGCGTAAGGGGGACCCAGTACTTC
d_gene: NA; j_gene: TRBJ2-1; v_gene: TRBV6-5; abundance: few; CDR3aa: CATRTPNEQFF; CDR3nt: TGTGCCACCAGGACCCCCAATGAGCAGTTCTTC
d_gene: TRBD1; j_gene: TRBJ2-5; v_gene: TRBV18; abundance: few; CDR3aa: CASSPPGQGEVTQYF; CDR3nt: TGTGCCAGCTCACCACCTGGACAGGGAGAGGTGACCCAGTACTTC
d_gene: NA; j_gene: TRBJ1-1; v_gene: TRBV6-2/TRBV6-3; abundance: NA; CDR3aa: CASSSVNVGNGLNTEAFF; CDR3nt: TGTGCCAGCAGTTCCGTAAACGTGGGAAATGGTTTGAACACTGAAGCTTTCTTT
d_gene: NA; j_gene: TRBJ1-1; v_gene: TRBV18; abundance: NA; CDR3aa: CASSAITGTNTEAFF; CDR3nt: TGTGCCAGCTCAGCGATAACAGGGACGAACACTGAAGCTTTCTTT
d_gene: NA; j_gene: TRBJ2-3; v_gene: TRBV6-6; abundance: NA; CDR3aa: CASSYEGLDTQYF; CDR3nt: TGTGCCAGCAGTTATGAGGGGTTAGATACGCAGTATTTT
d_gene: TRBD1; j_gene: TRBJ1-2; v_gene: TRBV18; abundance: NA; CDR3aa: CASSPTTGVSNYGYTF; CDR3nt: TGTGCCAGCTCTCCTACGACAGGGGTATCAAACTATGGCTACACCTTC
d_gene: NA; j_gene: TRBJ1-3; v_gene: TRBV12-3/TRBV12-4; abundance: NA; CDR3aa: CASSESTSSGNTIYF; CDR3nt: TGTGCCAGCAGTGAGAGCACCAGCTCTGGAAACACCATATATTTT
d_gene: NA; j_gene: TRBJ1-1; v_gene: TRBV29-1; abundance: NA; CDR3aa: CSVAGRGLEAFF; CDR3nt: TGCAGCGTAGCGGGACGTGGACTTGAAGCTTTCTTT
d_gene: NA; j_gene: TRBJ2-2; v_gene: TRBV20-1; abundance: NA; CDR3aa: CSADDQNTGELFF; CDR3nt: TGCAGTGCCGACGACCAGAACACCGGGGAGCTGTTTTTT
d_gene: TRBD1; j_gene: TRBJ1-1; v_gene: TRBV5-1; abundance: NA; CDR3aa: CASTEQGYTEAFF; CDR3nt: TGCGCCAGCACCGAACAGGGGTACACTGAAGCTTTCTTT
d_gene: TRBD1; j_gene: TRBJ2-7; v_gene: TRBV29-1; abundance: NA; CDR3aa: CSARPGQGGNEQYF; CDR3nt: TGCAGCGCCCGCCCCGGACAGGGGGGTAACGAGCAGTACTTC
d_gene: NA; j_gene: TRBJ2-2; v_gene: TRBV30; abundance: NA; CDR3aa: CAWSAYLGAYTGELFF; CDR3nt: TGTGCCTGGAGTGCCTATTTGGGGGCCTACACCGGGGAGCTGTTTTTT
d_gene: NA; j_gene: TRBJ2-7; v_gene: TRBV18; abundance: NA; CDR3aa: CASSPLYSEAYEQYF; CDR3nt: TGTGCCAGCTCACCCCTTTACAGTGAAGCCTACGAGCAGTACTTC
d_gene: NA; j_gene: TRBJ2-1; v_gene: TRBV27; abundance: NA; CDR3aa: CASSWVWGETNNEQFF; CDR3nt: TGTGCCAGCAGTTGGGTTTGGGGGGAAACTAATAATGAGCAGTTCTTC
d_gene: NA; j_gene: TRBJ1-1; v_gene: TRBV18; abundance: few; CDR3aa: CASSWIGLNTEAFF; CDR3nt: TGTGCCAGCTCTTGGATTGGACTGAACACTGAAGCTTTCTTT
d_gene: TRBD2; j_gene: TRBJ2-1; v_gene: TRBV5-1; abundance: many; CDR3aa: CASQYIAGGPYEQFF; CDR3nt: TGCGCCAGCCAATACATAGCGGGAGGGCCCTATGAGCAGTTCTTC